Listed below are T cell receptor beta chains from one sample, sequenced in a study of T cell responses to AZD1222 COVID-19 vaccine. TCRdb keeps only in-frame clones here, not all; method: immunoSEQ multiplex PCR. The data hold 85,000 to 130,000 clones, with roughly 86% observed a single time. Specimen: peripheral blood, collected 28 days after the second dose of the MenACWY control vaccine. These receptors all stem from an adult who received the MenACWY meningococcal vaccine as a control. CDR3s include the opening cysteine and the closing phenylalanine or tryptophan. Each record gives: J gene, V gene, CDR3 length, clone size, CDR3 protein. Size values are once, few and many counts, or a class for expanded clones, and some rows have none.

TRBJ2-7	TRBV2	16	-	CASSGGGAGYSYEQYF
TRBJ2-7	TRBV28	12	-	CASSLWGNEQYF
TRBJ2-5	TRBV9	15	-	CASSVLAGEGETQYF
TRBJ1-1	TRBV3-1/TRBV3-2	12	-	CASGNVGTEAFF
TRBJ1-2	TRBV7-9	16	-	CASSLSRTGVNYGHTF
TRBJ2-1	TRBV2	13	-	CASRSSSYNEQFF
TRBJ2-3	TRBV28	14	-	CATGLWGLVDTQYF
TRBJ2-7	TRBV2	16	once	CASMGTSGGYSYEQYF
TRBJ1-5	TRBV6-5	15	-	CASSDGAMSNQPQHF
TRBJ1-2	TRBV9	14	once	CASSVAPRSYGYTF
TRBJ2-4	TRBV19	14	-	CASTGAASKNIQYF
TRBJ2-5	TRBV9	15	few	CASSGSGGTQETQYF
TRBJ2-5	TRBV7-9	13	-	CASSFQGWETQYF
TRBJ2-7	TRBV6-5	15	-	CASRRLSGASYEQYF
TRBJ2-3	TRBV19	14	-	CASSLAGFTDTQYF
TRBJ1-5	TRBV19	17	-	CASTLIRGLQGNQPQHF
TRBJ1-5	TRBV9	15	-	CASSVGTSSNQPQHF
TRBJ1-2	TRBV9	14	-	CASSPQMGPYGYTF
TRBJ1-6	TRBV3-1/TRBV3-2	12	few	CASSQGLDSLHF
TRBJ2-7	TRBV29-1	16	-	CSVVPGTSGGIYEQYF
TRBJ2-5	TRBV11-3	15	-	CASSLSYGPRETQYF
TRBJ2-5	TRBV28	13	-	CASSPKYQETQYF
TRBJ1-4	TRBV24-1	15	-	CATSDTRTGDEKLFF
TRBJ2-7	TRBV7-2	14	-	CASSLGPGQAEQYF
TRBJ2-5	TRBV11-3	15	-	CASSSRGRGKETQYF
TRBJ2-2	TRBV7-9	15	-	CASSHQGANTGELFF
TRBJ1-5	TRBV12-3/TRBV12-4	12	-	CASSFRDQPQHF
TRBJ2-2	TRBV4-2	20	-	CASSQDKTAGTSGGTGELFF
TRBJ2-2	TRBV5-3	19	-	CARSTGLAGAQVNTGELFF
TRBJ1-5	TRBV24-1	14	-	CATSDENPLQPQHF
TRBJ2-2	TRBV6-5	14	-	CASIQTPNTGELFF
TRBJ1-6	TRBV2	15	-	CASSEQDSYNSPLHF
TRBJ1-1	TRBV6-1	16	-	CASSDPGGIGNTEAFF
TRBJ2-2	TRBV4-1	15	-	CASSLSGADTGELFF
TRBJ1-5	TRBV7-9	16	once	CASSLVSTLRNQPQHF
TRBJ1-2	TRBV14	15	-	CASSQVQTGGRGYTF
TRBJ1-2	TRBV6-5	15	-	CASVQQGSVNYGYTF
TRBJ2-2	TRBV7-2	15	once	CASSFRTTNTGELFF
TRBJ2-7	TRBV5-5	14	-	CASSLAVGTYEQYF
TRBJ1-2	TRBV28	14	-	CASTPGQGARGYTF
TRBJ2-2	TRBV9	14	-	CASSAVKDTGELFF
TRBJ2-3	TRBV6-2/TRBV6-3	17	-	CASSYRQDGGAADTQYF
TRBJ2-7	TRBV19	17	-	CASSVQTSGGTTYEQYF
TRBJ1-1	TRBV2	17	-	CASSAPGGFGFDTEAFF
TRBJ2-6	TRBV5-4	15	-	CASSVQGSGANVLTF
TRBJ1-1	TRBV7-9	13	-	CASSPSMNTEAFF
TRBJ1-1	TRBV3-1/TRBV3-2	15	few	CASKHSSTENTEAFF
TRBJ1-1	TRBV15	12	-	CATTDSAGVAFF
TRBJ1-5	TRBV10-3	12	once	CAARQGLQPQHF